Shown below are 24 T cell receptor beta chains from a single sample sequenced in a study of CD8 T cells in Susac syndrome. Random hexamers were used to reverse transcribe roughly 0.45 to 1 ug of RNA. TCRdb reprocessed the immunoSEQ multiplex PCR reads via MiXCR and lists one record per CDR3 protein. Of 150,000 to 200,000 distinct CDR3 sequences detected, about 91% appear once; the ten largest clones hold around 0.079%. Sequenced sample: CD4+ T cells from PBMCs. The receptors stem from a human donor in good health.

The genes are TRBV11-2 and TRBJ2-1; D might be TRBD2 (6 bases). Trimming stripped 4 bases from V and 0 bases from J, with 13 bases between. The CDR3 sequence is 16 residues long. Germline V gives CDR1 SGHAT, CDR2 FQNNGV. The CDR3 sequence is CASSSEAGLSYNEQFF. The CDR3 DNA is TGTGCCAGCAGCTCTGAAGCGGGTCTCTCCTACAATGAGCAGTTCTTC.

V gene TRBV14 combines with J gene TRBJ2-7; D possibly corresponds to TRBD1 (6 bases). CDR1 and CDR2 (germline): SGHDN, FVKESK. Trimming left V 1 base short and J 0 bases short, with 10 bases between. The length of the CDR3 is 15 residues. In DNA, the CDR3 is TGTGCCAGCAGCCAAGGTCAGGGGCCCTCCTACGAGCAGTACTTC. Protein product: CASSQGQGPSYEQYF.

The CDR3 reads CASSLRTGHYGYTF. CDR3 DNA sequence: TGTGCCAGCAGCTTAAGGACAGGGCACTATGGCTACACCTTC. This sequence joins TRBV11-2 and TRBJ1-2; TRBD1 agrees at 8 bases. The germline CDR1 and CDR2 sequences are SGHAT and FQNNGV. The J segment lost 3 bases and the V segment lost 2 bases, leaving 2 bases of the junction unmatched. CDR3 length: 14 amino acids.

The chain uses TRBV12-3 or TRBV12-4 and TRBJ1-1; TRBD1 matches at 8 bases. Unmatched junction bases numbered 8, after V lost 6 bases and J lost 11 bases. The CDR3 has 12 amino acids. This CDR3 is CASSTRQGSAFF. CDR3 bases: TGTGCCAGCAGCACCCGACAGGGGAGTGCTTTCTTT.

This clonotype occurred a few times. V is TRBV20-1 and J is TRBJ2-3, with D uncertain. Deletions cut 1 base from V and 1 base from J, with 9 bases between. Germline V lookup: CDR1 DFQATT, CDR2 SNEGSKA (reference sequence). This CDR3 spans 14 amino acids. CDR3 coding DNA: TGCAGTGCTAGAGTGGGTATTGGCACAGATACGCAGTATTTT. This encodes CSARVGIGTDTQYF.

V and J are TRBV6-5 and TRBJ2-7; unclear D gene. The V end was cut by 0 bases, the J end by 6 bases, with 9 bases between. The CDR3 runs 13 residues. The V gene's germline CDR1 is MNHEY and CDR2 SVGAGI. CDR3 loop: CASSYSVGPEQYF. CDR3 nucleotides: TGTGCCAGCAGTTACTCGGTGGGCCCCGAGCAGTACTTC.

The chain joins TRBV20-1 to TRBJ2-7; 13 nucleotides match TRBD2. Germline V lookup: CDR1 DFQATT, CDR2 SNEGSKA (reference sequence). Trimming cost V 6 bases and J 1 base; bases outside gene matches: 3. The CDR3 length is 14 residues. CDR3 protein: CSARTSGGSYEQYF. The CDR3 nucleotides are TGCAGTGCGAGGACTAGCGGGGGATCCTACGAGCAGTACTTC.

This sequence joins TRBV7-2 and TRBJ2-7; 10 nucleotides match TRBD1. The junction had 3 bases not matched to a gene; V was cut back by 4 bases and J by 3 bases. Germline V CDR1 and CDR2: SGHTA, FQGNSA. The CDR3 loop spans 14 amino acids. CDR3 sequence reads: CASSSGQGYYEQYF. The CDR3 nucleotides are TGTGCCAGCAGCTCGGGACAGGGGTACTACGAGCAGTACTTC. The variable domain in full, with the rest retrieved from reference TRBV7-2 and TRBJ2-7, is GAGVSQSPSNKVTEKGKDVELRCDPISGHTALYWYRQSLGQGLEFLIYFQGNSAPDKSGLPSDRFSAERTGGSVSTLTIQRTQQEDSAVYLCASSSGQGYYEQYFGPGTRLTVT.

This rearrangement joins TRBV30 to TRBJ1-1; D call uncertain. V lost 0 bases and J lost 7, with 6 bases in between. The germline CDR1 and CDR2 sequences are GTSNPN and SVGIG (reference sequence). The CDR3 runs to 11 residues. The CDR3 loop is CAWSVLREAFF. CDR3 in DNA: TGTGCCTGGAGTGTACTGCGTGAAGCTTTCTTT. Combining the CDR3 with reference TRBV30 and TRBJ1-1 gives the whole variable domain SQTIHQWPATLVQPVGSPLSLECTVEGTSNPNLYWYRQAAGRGLQLLFYSVGIGQISSEVPQNLSASRPQDRQFILSSKKLLLSDSGFYLCAWSVLREAFFGQGTRLTVV.

The chain joins TRBV5-1 to TRBJ2-5; D is possibly TRBD1 (6 bases). V shed 4 bases and J shed 1 base, with 11 bases lying between them. Germline CDR1 reads SGHRS; CDR2 reads YFSETQ. This CDR3 comprises 14 residues. The CDR3 DNA reads as TGCGCCAGCAGCCGAGGACAGTTCCAAGAGACCCAGTACTTC. This sequence encodes CASSRGQFQETQYF.

The chain employs TRBV5-1 and TRBJ2-5; D unclear. CDR3 length equals 13 residues. Germline CDR1 is SGHRS and CDR2 is YFSETQ. The V and J ends lost 4 bases and 5 bases respectively, with 12 bases between them. The CDR3 loop is CASSAQFGETQYF. The CDR3, as DNA: TGCGCCAGCAGCGCCCAGTTCGGTGAGACCCAGTACTTC.

This rearrangement joins TRBV28 to TRBJ1-1; D gene unclear. V shed 6 bases and J shed 1 base, with 9 bases lying between them. Germline assignment: CDR1 MDHEN and CDR2 SYDVKM. CDR3 length equals 13 residues. CDR3 loop: CASRSSGNTEAFF. The DNA for the CDR3 is TGTGCCAGCAGGAGTTCAGGGAACACTGAAGCTTTCTTT.

This chain joins TRBV4-1 and TRBJ2-3; 8 nucleotides align to TRBD2. The CDR3 loop spans 16 amino acids. Losses at the gene ends were 1 base for V and 3 bases for J; bases not matched to a gene: 6. In germline, CDR1 is MGHRA, CDR2 YSYEKL. The CDR3 region has the DNA TGCGCCAGCAGCCAAGGGAGTGGCGGGGGGACAGATACGCAGTATTTT. Protein product: CASSQGSGGGTDTQYF.

CDR3 region: CASSFGLGGEQYF. The CDR3 DNA sequence: TGTGCCAGCAGCTTCGGACTGGGCGGCGAGCAGTACTTC. V is TRBV5-6 and J is TRBJ2-7, with D possibly matching TRBD2 (5 bases). The CDR3 consists of 13 residues. V was shortened by 2 bases and J by 6 bases, with 12 bases between the two germline ends. Germline CDR1 and CDR2: SGHDT and YYEEEE.

The chain combines TRBV3-1 with TRBJ1-5; D not resolved. V lost 1 base and J 6 bases, leaving 10 bases between the germline ends. CDR1 LGHDT and CDR2 YNNKEL come from the germline V gene (reference sequence). This CDR3 region has 14 residues. CDR3 sequence reads: CASSQAQVGQPQHF. The CDR3 DNA follows: TGTGCCAGCAGCCAAGCTCAGGTTGGTCAGCCCCAGCATTTT.

The chain employs TRBV10-3 and TRBJ1-1; 12 bases are a match to TRBD1. Germline lookup yields CDR1 ENHRY and CDR2 SYGVKD. V gave up 5 bases and J gave up 1 base; unmatched junction bases: 2. This CDR3 has 15 residues. This CDR3 reads CAISPGQGANTEAFF. CDR3 in DNA: TGTGCCATCAGTCCGGGACAGGGGGCGAACACTGAAGCTTTCTTT.

The CDR3 is CASSTRGGRGNQPQHF. The CDR3, as DNA: TGTGCCAGCAGCACGCGAGGGGGAAGGGGCAATCAGCCCCAGCATTTT. The chain links TRBV7-2 to TRBJ1-5, with D tentatively TRBD1 (6 bases). Germline lookup yields CDR1 SGHTA and CDR2 FQGNSA. V gave up 5 bases and J gave up 2 bases, with 16 bases separating them. The CDR3 has 16 amino acids.

V and J are TRBV20-1 and TRBJ2-5; 8 nucleotides line up with TRBD2. With V trimmed by 6 bases and J by 4 bases, 13 bases remained unmatched. Germline V lookup: CDR1 DFQATT, CDR2 SNEGSKA (reference sequence). The CDR3 has 15 amino acids. This CDR3 reads CSAPSPFLAGETQYF. As DNA, the CDR3 is TGCAGTGCACCGAGCCCTTTCCTAGCGGGAGAGACCCAGTACTTC.

The rearrangement uses TRBV15 and TRBJ1-1; D ambiguous. V was trimmed by 5 bases and J by 1 base, leaving 11 bases between them. Germline V CDR1 and CDR2: LNHNV, YYDKDF (reference sequence). The CDR3 runs to 14 residues. DNA for the CDR3: TGTGCCACCAGCCCCCCTCTGGGGAACACTGAAGCTTTCTTT. This sequence encodes CATSPPLGNTEAFF. The whole variable domain, filled in from reference TRBV15 and TRBJ1-1, reads DAMVIQNPRYQVTQFGKPVTLSCSQTLNHNVMYWYQQKSSQAPKLLFHYYDKDFNNEADTPDNFQSRRPNTSFCFLDIRSPGLGDTAMYLCATSPPLGNTEAFFGQGTRLTVV.

The chain couples TRBV2 to TRBJ2-4; 12 nucleotides align to TRBD2. The CDR3 has 14 residues. Germline CDR1 and CDR2: SNHLY and FYNNEI. The trim removed 5 bases at V and 7 bases at J, leaving 3 bases unmatched. CDR3 DNA sequence: TGTGCCAGCAGTTCCGGGACTAGCGGGAACATTCAGTACTTC. The encoded protein is CASSSGTSGNIQYF.

J is TRBJ2-2 and V is TRBV18; D uncertain. The germline V gene encodes CDR1 KGHSH and CDR2 LQKENI. This CDR3 has 12 amino acids. V shed 4 bases and J shed 6 bases, with 6 bases lying between them. This CDR3 reads CASSRAAGELFF. The CDR3, as DNA: TGTGCCAGCTCACGGGCGGCCGGGGAGCTGTTTTTT.

With regard to this clonotype: An end of the junction does not agree with germline; a read error may underlie this. This chain links TRBV20-1 with TRBJ2-1; D may be TRBD1 (6 bases). Germline V gene data show CDR1 as DFQATT and CDR2 as SNEGSKA (reference sequence). CDR3 length: 8 amino acids. CDR3 coding DNA: TGCAGTGCTAGTAGGGGGATCTTC. Translated, it gives CSASRGIF.

The V gene is TRBV5-1, the J gene TRBJ1-1; D might be TRBD1 (6 bases). The germline V gene encodes CDR1 SGHRS and CDR2 YFSETQ. The CDR3 has 14 amino acids. V dropped 4 bases and J dropped 1 base, with 11 bases sitting between them. In DNA, the CDR3 is TGCGCCAGCAGCCAGGACAGAACGAACACTGAAGCTTTCTTT. The encoded protein is CASSQDRTNTEAFF. Together with reference TRBV5-1 and TRBJ1-1, the CDR3 gives the full variable domain: KAGVTQTPRYLIKTRGQQVTLSCSPISGHRSVSWYQQTPGQGLQFLFEYFSETQRNKGNFPGRFSGRQFSNSRSEMNVSTLELGDSALYLCASSQDRTNTEAFFGQGTRLTVV.

The table lists this clonotype with a count of one. CDR3 protein: CASRLLTGGTEAFF. CDR3 in DNA: TGTGCCAGCAGACTTCTCACAGGGGGCACTGAAGCTTTCTTT. The chain combines TRBV28 with TRBJ1-1, with 8 positions matching TRBD1. V was clipped by 6 bases and J by 4 bases; unmatched bases: 7. This CDR3 has 14 residues. Germline V gene lookup returns CDR1 MDHEN and CDR2 SYDVKM. The whole variable domain, filled in from reference TRBV28 and TRBJ1-1, reads DVKVTQSSRYLVKRTGEKVFLECVQDMDHENMFWYRQDPGLGLRLIYFSYDVKMKEKGDIPEGYSVSREKKERFSLILESASTNQTSMYLCASRLLTGGTEAFFGQGTRLTVV.